Sequencing of this TCR beta chain was carried out in a study of T-cell memory formation after mild COVID-19. Points from the study as a whole: In pre-infection memory, a portion of responding clones appeared, which suggested that cross-reactive memory joined. Researchers report contracting CD4+ clones mostly in CM and EM, with CD8+ clones in EMRA. Clones contracting day 15 to 85 were balanced CD4/CD8; later expanders leaned CD4+.

About this clonotype: Its target is unknown.

The CDR3 contains 16 residues. V shed 4 bases and J 4 bases; nucleotides not matched to a gene: 12. Germline values: CDR1 SGHKS, CDR2 YYEKEE (reference sequence). TCRdb re-analysed the 5' RACE reads in MiXCR, keeping a single row per CDR3 protein. The table records 110,000 to 150,000 distinct CDR3 sequences, under 30% of them present only once. The chain carries TRBV5-5 and TRBJ2-5; 8 bases agree with TRBD2. This TCR was recovered from an adult woman who had mild COVID-19 (a few samples of this study predate the infection). Cell type and time point are not known. Material for sequencing was PBMCs or a T cell subset sorted from them (not recorded which). The CDR3 spells CASSLRGTGGTETQYF. CDR3 DNA sequence: TGTGCCAGCAGCCTCCGGGGGACGGGGGGGACAGAGACCCAGTACTTC. Combining the CDR3 with reference TRBV5-5 and TRBJ2-5 gives the whole variable domain DAGVTQSPTHLIKTRGQQVTLRCSPISGHKSVSWYQQVLGQGPQFIFQYYEKEERGRGNFPDRFSARQFPNYSSELNVNALLLGDSALYLCASSLRGTGGTETQYFGPGTRLLVL.